This T cell receptor (beta chain) was obtained from a study of human T cells and chemical hapten exposure. Study in general: The variation in per-sample TCR yields arose mainly from small differences in pooled library volumes. Study-wide results and limits: PT1 expanded TCR counts and patch test score were linked, and their correlation was positive. Once DPC sensitization occurred, TCRs above 1 in 1000 frequency showed no change.

Germline V CDR1 and CDR2: LGHDT, YNNKEL (reference sequence). The CDR3 runs to 15 residues. The V end was cut by 2 bases, the J end by 6 bases, with 13 bases between. This clonotype has only a few counts. The antigen is not known. Sample time point: patch test 2, 6 weeks after DPC sensitization. The treatment is: therapeutic diphenylcyclopropenone sensitization with weekly scalp DPC. Original data processing: With a range of roughly 23,224 to 690,600, the median per sample was roughly 97,000 TCRs. One entry per CDR3 protein results from TCRdb running MiXCR on the RACE reads. The V and J calls, along with clone size, are taken from TCRdb and not from the paper's own processing. The sample comprises about 84,000 distinct CDR3 sequences, under 11% of which are singletons, and around 5% rests with the top ten.

The source was whole blood, collected in connection with sensitization to the hapten diphenylcyclopropenone (DPC). This receptor was identified in a woman aged 45-65 years with alopecia areata. Some clones in this sample may be carry-over from other donors' samples. This chain joins TRBV3-1 and TRBJ2-2; a weak D match, TRBD1 (6 bases). This CDR3 is CASSQLQGYSGELFF. Written as DNA, the CDR3 is TGTGCCAGCAGCCAACTACAGGGATACTCCGGGGAGCTGTTTTTT.